The rows below give T cell receptor beta chains drawn from one sample of a study of cytomegalovirus exposure and HLA in healthy donors. Sequencing was performed with immunoSEQ multiplex PCR; in TCRdb, only in-frame clones are kept and a portion is missing. The table has 200,000 to 250,000 clones, 65% to 85% seen once. The sample consisted of PBMCs. These receptors were taken from a young woman in good health and CMV-seropositive. Each CDR3 is given with its conserved first and last residue. The D gene is left open where the match is weak. Clone size is stated in some rows and not others, as once, few, many or a class when expanded.

d_gene	v_gene	j_gene	abundance	CDR3nt	CDR3aa
TRBD1	TRBV6-1	TRBJ2-5	-	TGTGCCAGCAGCGCCACAGGGGAAGAGACCCAGTACTTC	CASSATGEETQYF
-	TRBV4-3	TRBJ2-1	-	TGCGCCAGCAGCCAAGCCCAGCGAGCTGAGCAGTTCTTC	CASSQAQRAEQFF
TRBD2	TRBV4-1	TRBJ2-1	few	TGCGCCAGCAGCTCCCGACTAGCGGAGTACAATGAGCAGTTCTTC	CASSSRLAEYNEQFF
-	TRBV20-1	TRBJ2-7	few	TGCAGTGCTAACCCGACCTACGAGCAGTACTTC	CSANPTYEQYF
TRBD1	TRBV11-3	TRBJ1-1	-	TGTGCCAGCAGCTCCGGGACAGGAGGAGCGTACACTGAAGCTTTCTTT	CASSSGTGGAYTEAFF
TRBD1	TRBV5-1	TRBJ2-7	-	TGCGCCAGCAGCCCGTGGGGGACAGGGCGTTCTGGGTCCTACGAGCAGTACTTC	CASSPWGTGRSGSYEQYF
-	TRBV5-1	TRBJ2-7	-	TGCGCCAGCAGCTTGGGGGGATTCGAGCAGTACTTC	CASSLGGFEQYF
TRBD1	TRBV25-1	TRBJ1-2	-	TGTGCCAGCAGTGAATTCGGGGACAGCGACGGTAATGGCTACACCTTC	CASSEFGDSDGNGYTF
-	TRBV10-3	TRBJ2-7	-	TGTGCCATCAGTGAGGGACTACTCTACGAGCAGTACTTC	CAISEGLLYEQYF
-	TRBV12-5	TRBJ2-7	-	TGTGCTAGTGGTTTGGTCGGCCGAAGCTACGAGCAGTACTTC	CASGLVGRSYEQYF
TRBD1	TRBV30	TRBJ1-5	-	TGTGCCTGGAGTCCGGCGGACAGGGGGAATCAGCCCCAGCATTTT	CAWSPADRGNQPQHF
TRBD2	TRBV27	TRBJ2-1	-	TGTGCCAGCAGCGGACTAGCGGGGACCTACAATGAGCAGTTCTTC	CASSGLAGTYNEQFF
-	TRBV28	TRBJ1-3	-	TGTGCCAGCAGTCCTGGGACCGCGGAGCGAAACACCATATATTTT	CASSPGTAERNTIYF
TRBD1	TRBV6-5	TRBJ2-7	-	TGTGCCAGCAGCCCCGGACAGGTCCTCTCCTACGAGCAGTACTTC	CASSPGQVLSYEQYF